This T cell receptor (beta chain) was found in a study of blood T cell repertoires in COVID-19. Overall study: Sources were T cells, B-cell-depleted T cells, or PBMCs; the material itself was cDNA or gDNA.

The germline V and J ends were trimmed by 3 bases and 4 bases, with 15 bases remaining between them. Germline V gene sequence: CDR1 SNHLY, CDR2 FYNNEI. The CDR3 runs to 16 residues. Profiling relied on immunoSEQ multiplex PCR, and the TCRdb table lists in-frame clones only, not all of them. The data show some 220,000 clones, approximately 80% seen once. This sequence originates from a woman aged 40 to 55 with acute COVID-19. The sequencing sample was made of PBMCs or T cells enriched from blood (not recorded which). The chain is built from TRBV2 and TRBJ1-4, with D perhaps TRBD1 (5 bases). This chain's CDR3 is CASSDLNQGDNEKLFF. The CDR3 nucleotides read TGTGCCAGCAGTGACCTAAACCAGGGCGATAATGAAAAACTGTTTTTT.